This entry features one TCR beta chain sequence. The antigen is undetermined. Profiling relied on immunoSEQ multiplex PCR, and the TCRdb table lists in-frame clones only, not all of them. The sample lists 350,000 to 550,000 clones, roughly 89% occurring once. The record originates from a study of Ad26.COV2.S vaccination and SARS-CoV-2 variants. Study overall: Donor got 5x10^10 or 1x10^11 viral particles of Ad26.COV2.S.

Findings and caveats of the study: TCR breadth and depth analyses may have underestimated total T cell responses.

Treatment noted: about 20 received Ad26.COV2.S at low or high dose, single or two shots; several received placebo; per-sample allocation not given. Specimens were obtained on day 63 following the first vaccine or placebo injection. The donor was a Boston adult aged 18-55 years. An Ad26 vector that expressed Wuhan-strain SARS-CoV-2 spike constituted the vaccine. Trimming shortened V by 4 bases and J by 0 bases, and 3 bases separated the two germline ends. In germline, CDR1 is SGHDN, CDR2 FVKESK. CDR3 size: 12 residues. This chain links TRBV14 with TRBJ1-1; D is ambiguous. Specimen: peripheral blood, collected in a trial of Ad26.COV2.S vaccine versus placebo. This TCR came from a person between 18 and 60 years old who received the Ad26.COV2.S COVID-19 vaccine or a placebo. DNA of the CDR3: TGTGCCAGCAGCCTAGTGAACACTGAAGCTTTCTTT. This gives the protein CASSLVNTEAFF.